A selection of T cell receptor beta chains follows, all from one sample in a study of blood T cell repertoires in COVID-19. TCRdb keeps only in-frame clones here, not all; method: immunoSEQ multiplex PCR. The sample holds roughly 160,000 clones, roughly 89% seen once. Material: peripheral blood. The receptors derive from an older woman who had recovered from COVID-19. CDR3s include the opening cysteine and the closing phenylalanine or tryptophan. The D gene is left open where the match is weak. Size is omitted from some rows. Given values are once, few, many or a class for expanded clones.

V gene	clone size	J gene	D gene	CDR3 DNA	CDR3 protein
TRBV3-1/TRBV3-2	-	TRBJ1-2	-	TGTGCCAGCAGCCTCTATCCAGGGGAGGGCTACACCTTC	CASSLYPGEGYTF
TRBV19	-	TRBJ1-2	-	TGTGCCAGTACCACACAAATGGACAGTTCACCAAAACCCTATGGCTACACCTTC	CASTTQMDSSPKPYGYTF
TRBV5-1	-	TRBJ2-6	-	TGCGCCAGCAGCTTTGCCCTGGCGGCCAACGTCCTGACTTTC	CASSFALAANVLTF
TRBV5-5	-	TRBJ1-3	-	TGTGCCAGCAGCTTGGGGACAATAGGATTTACCTCTGGAAACACCATATATTTT	CASSLGTIGFTSGNTIYF
TRBV30	-	TRBJ1-5	-	TGTGCCTGGAGTGTTAAGGGGCCCCAGCCCCAGCATTTT	CAWSVKGPQPQHF
TRBV4-1	-	TRBJ1-2	TRBD1	TGCGCCAGCAGCCAAGAACAGGGGAAGGGGTCGCTAGATGGCTACACCTTC	CASSQEQGKGSLDGYTF
TRBV11-3	-	TRBJ2-1	-	TGTGCCAGCAGCTTAGATTCCTTAAACGGGGGTCCGCAGTTCTTC	CASSLDSLNGGPQFF
TRBV30	-	TRBJ1-6	-	TGTGCCTGGACGAGCTCCTATAATTCACCCCTCCACTTT	CAWTSSYNSPLHF
TRBV28	once	TRBJ1-4	-	TGTGCCAGCACACTGATTGGTGCAACTAATGAAAAACTGTTTTTT	CASTLIGATNEKLFF
TRBV9	-	TRBJ2-3	TRBD2	TGTGCCAGCAGCGTAGAAGGACTAGCGGAGGTGGGGGATACGCAGTATTTT	CASSVEGLAEVGDTQYF
TRBV28	-	TRBJ2-7	-	TGTGCCAGCAGCCGTAACAGGGACCCACGCCCCTACGAGCAGTACTTC	CASSRNRDPRPYEQYF
TRBV9	once	TRBJ2-3	TRBD2	TGTGCCAGCAGCGTCGTAGCGGGGGGGCCCACAGATACGCAGTATTTT	CASSVVAGGPTDTQYF
TRBV4-1	few	TRBJ1-2	TRBD1	TGCGCCAGCAGGGCGGACAGGGCTACCATCTATGGCTACACCTTC	CASRADRATIYGYTF
TRBV7-2	-	TRBJ1-1	-	TGTGCCAGCAGTTATTGGGGGCAGGGTGAAGCTTTCTTT	CASSYWGQGEAFF
TRBV10-3	-	TRBJ1-2	-	TGTGCCATCAGTGCAGGGGTGGCGAACTATGGCTACACCTTC	CAISAGVANYGYTF
TRBV28	-	TRBJ1-2	TRBD1	TGTGCCAGCAGTCTCGAAGACAGGGGGATTCGCTATGGCTACACCTTC	CASSLEDRGIRYGYTF
TRBV18	once	TRBJ1-2	-	TGTGCCAGCTCACCGCCCTCGGTCCCGCGGACTTATGGCTACACCTTC	CASSPPSVPRTYGYTF
TRBV19	-	TRBJ2-2	-	TGTGCCAGTAGATACACAACGACTCGGGTAATTGCCGGGGAGCTGTTTTTT	CASRYTTTRVIAGELFF
TRBV28	once	TRBJ2-7	TRBD1	TGTGCCAGCAGTAAGCCCGGGACAGGGGTCTACGAGCAGTACTTC	CASSKPGTGVYEQYF